These T cell receptor beta chains were read from a single sample in a study of T cells after yellow fever vaccination. TCRdb analysed the 5' RACE reads with MiXCR anew, one entry per CDR3 protein. The profile covers hundreds of thousands of distinct CDR3 sequences, with around 20% appearing a single time and roughly a sixth taken by the ten largest. Sequenced here: PBMCs, sampled before the yellow fever booster vaccination. The receptors stem from a man aged 18 to 30 who received the YFV17D yellow fever vaccine. Each CDR3 is given with its conserved first and last residue. The D gene is left open where the match is weak. Some rows have no size entry. The others give once, few or many, or a class for an expanded clone.

>TRBJ2-1|few|TRBD2|17|TRBV11-2
CASSLVVAGGRRNEQFF
TGTGCCAGCAGCTTAGTAGTAGCGGGGGGGCGTCGGAATGAGCAGTTCTTC
>TRBJ2-7|.|.|14|TRBV3-1
CASSQEGRPYEQYF
TGTGCCAGCAGCCAAGAGGGACGCCCCTACGAGCAGTACTTC
>TRBJ2-7|few|TRBD1|13|TRBV12-3/TRBV12-4
CASRGTGYDEQYF
TGTGCCAGCAGGGGGACAGGGTATGACGAGCAGTACTTC
>TRBJ2-1|.|.|15|TRBV5-1
CASSRTIGPYNEQFF
TGCGCCAGCAGCCGTACCATAGGCCCCTACAATGAGCAGTTCTTC
>TRBJ1-2|.|.|14|TRBV20-1
CSAMGGESNYGYTF
TGCAGTGCTATGGGCGGGGAATCTAACTATGGCTACACCTTC
>TRBJ1-1|.|TRBD1|15|TRBV29-1
CSVEDHNRGTTEAFF
TGCAGCGTTGAAGATCATAACAGGGGGACCACTGAAGCTTTCTTT
>TRBJ1-6|.|.|13|TRBV12-3/TRBV12-4
CASTGQGSSPLHF
TGTGCCAGCACGGGGCAGGGGAGTTCACCCCTCCACTTT
>TRBJ2-5|few|.|16|TRBV7-2
CASSSFWAEPQETQYF
TGTGCCAGCAGCTCCTTTTGGGCGGAACCACAAGAGACCCAGTACTTC
>TRBJ1-5|few|.|15|TRBV20-1
CSARPKGGVVQPQHF
TGCAGTGCTCGCCCCAAGGGAGGGGTTGTACAGCCCCAGCATTTT
>TRBJ2-1|.|.|14|TRBV20-1
CSAPPGAGSGEQFF
TGCAGTGCTCCTCCGGGGGCCGGCAGCGGGGAGCAGTTCTTC
>TRBJ1-1|.|TRBD1|16|TRBV18
CASSPIMGQTNTEAFF
TGTGCCAGCTCACCTATTATGGGACAGACAAACACTGAAGCTTTCTTT
>TRBJ1-1|.|.|15|TRBV2
CASSESEETDTEAFF
TGTGCCAGCAGTGAGTCGGAGGAGACCGACACTGAAGCTTTCTTT
>TRBJ1-1|many|.|17|TRBV6-5
CASSPRVHGGLNTEAFF
TGTGCCAGCAGTCCCCGGGTCCACGGAGGATTGAACACTGAAGCTTTCTTT
>TRBJ2-1|many|TRBD2|16|TRBV7-3
CASSLTGRGGHNEQFF
TGTGCCAGCAGCTTAACGGGCCGGGGGGGCCACAATGAGCAGTTCTTC
>TRBJ2-7|.|.|13|TRBV10-3
CAIGRDNSYEQYF
TGTGCCATCGGGAGGGACAACTCCTACGAGCAGTACTTC
>TRBJ1-5|many|.|15|TRBV7-9
CASSCPHGDLQPQHF
TGTGCCAGCAGCTGCCCCCACGGCGATTTGCAGCCCCAGCATTTT
>TRBJ2-5|many|TRBD2|15|TRBV7-2
CASSLVSGDGETQYF
TGTGCCAGCAGCTTAGTTAGCGGGGACGGAGAGACCCAGTACTTC
>TRBJ2-5|few|.|17|TRBV6-2/TRBV6-3
CASSYGTTSNFQETQYF
TGTGCCAGCAGTTACGGGACCACGTCTAACTTCCAAGAGACCCAGTACTTC
>TRBJ1-2|.|TRBD1|15|TRBV6-2/TRBV6-3
CASSLGQGARYGYTF
TGTGCCAGCAGTCTCGGGCAGGGGGCAAGATATGGCTACACCTTC
>TRBJ2-4|few|.|11|TRBV21-1
CASCKGNIQYF
TGTGCCAGCTGCAAAGGGAACATTCAGTACTTC
>TRBJ1-3|few|.|15|TRBV18
CASSPPSEPGNTIYF
TGTGCCAGCTCACCTCCTTCAGAGCCTGGAAACACCATATATTTT
>TRBJ2-2|.|.|14|TRBV7-2
CASSLVQMDGELFF
TGTGCCAGCAGCTTAGTACAGATGGACGGGGAGCTGTTTTTT
>TRBJ2-1|few|.|17|TRBV5-6
CASRSGGYLYSHNEQFF
TGTGCCAGCAGGAGTGGGGGGTACCTCTACTCACACAATGAGCAGTTCTTC
>TRBJ2-1|.|.|14|TRBV6-6
CASSFWGEGNEQFF
TGTGCCAGCAGCTTCTGGGGCGAGGGCAATGAGCAGTTCTTC
>TRBJ2-3|.|TRBD1|16|TRBV4-2
CASSLTGGPRTDTQYF
TGTGCCAGCAGCCTAACAGGGGGCCCTCGCACAGATACGCAGTATTTT
>TRBJ1-2|once|.|12|TRBV7-3
CASSLYRSGYTF
TGTGCCAGCAGCCTCTACCGATCCGGCTACACCTTC
>TRBJ1-1|once|TRBD1|15|TRBV4-3
CASSQDRDSYTEAFF
TGCGCCAGCAGCCAAGATAGGGACAGCTACACTGAAGCTTTCTTT
>TRBJ1-2|.|TRBD1|17|TRBV7-2
CASSFPGTGFGPLGYTF
TGTGCCAGCAGCTTTCCCGGGACAGGGTTTGGCCCCCTTGGCTACACCTTC
>TRBJ1-2|.|.|14|TRBV5-5
CASSQGIGFYGYTF
TGTGCCAGCAGCCAGGGGATTGGCTTCTATGGCTACACCTTC